Below, one TCR beta chain is given with its context. Original analysis: Estimated nucleated cell counts came from reference gene primer amplification. Libraries were prepared by immunoSEQ multiplex PCR; TCRdb keeps only in-frame clonotypes and omits some of them. V and J calls plus clone size are reproduced from that table; the DNA served to infer D and trimming. The table lists 250,000 to 300,000 clones, around 90% of them singletons. Germline V gives CDR1 MNHEY, CDR2 SVGAGI. The CDR3 is 15 residues long. J gave up 4 bases and V 2 bases, and 7 bases lay outside the gene matches. This record belongs to a study of blood T cell repertoires in COVID-19. Study-level background: Researchers got acute and convalescent COVID-19 samples from the United States, Italy and Spain. Sources were T cells, B-cell-depleted T cells, or PBMCs; the material itself was cDNA or gDNA.

The sequence was obtained from a man aged 50 or older with acute or convalescent COVID-19. The V call is TRBV6-5, the J call TRBJ2-7; 8 positions agree with TRBD1. Sequenced input: peripheral blood. Here the CDR3 DNA reads TGTGCCAGCAGTTACCGCCGGACAGGGATTTACGAGCAGTACTTC. It encodes CASSYRRTGIYEQYF.